This T cell receptor (beta chain) was sequenced during a study of identical twins. Study-level points and caveats: Sequences that were out-of-frame, alpha and twin-shared displayed an excess of low generation probability. Zero-insertion analyses were open to partial confounding by invariant MAIT and iNKT cells.

Comment on this clonotype: Its target is not known.

The CDR3 loop spans 15 amino acids. Germline V gives CDR1 SGHRS, CDR2 YFSETQ. J was trimmed by 7 bases and V by 0 bases; bases with no gene match: 4. Template switching created a universal primer site, and the cDNA included unique molecular identifiers. TCRdb passed the 5' RACE reads through MiXCR, listing each CDR3 protein once. The repertoire has 1.5 million to 2 million distinct CDR3 sequences, less than 40% of them found once; the top ten carry about 0.27%. The sequenced sample consisted of cord blood. The gene calls are TRBV5-1 and TRBJ2-1; TRBD2 matches 10 bases. The source is a newborn girl in good health. The CDR3 loop reads CASSLEGLASNEQFF. CDR3 nucleotide sequence: TGCGCCAGCAGCTTGGAGGGACTAGCGTCGAATGAGCAGTTCTTC.